Below, 2 T cell receptor beta chains from the same sample are listed, as sequenced in a study of shared clonotypes between healthy human individuals. Libraries were prepared by immunoSEQ multiplex PCR; TCRdb keeps only in-frame clonotypes and omits some of them. This table has around 2,000,000 clones, 95% appearing once. Sequencing was performed on naive CD4+ T cells sorted from blood. The subset: CD45RA+ positively selected. The receptor source for this set is a man aged 18 to 30 in good health.

This chain links TRBV30 with TRBJ2-5, with D maybe TRBD2 (6 bases). This CDR3 spans 13 amino acids. Germline loops: CDR1 GTSNPN, CDR2 SVGIG (reference sequence). V was pared by 2 bases and J by 7 bases, with 14 bases between. This CDR3 reads CAWSRLGRGTQYF. CDR3 sequence (DNA): TGTGCCTGGAGTCGTTTGGGGCGGGGGACCCAGTACTTC.

The V call is TRBV29-1, the J call TRBJ1-1; 11 bases agree with TRBD1. J gave up 4 bases and V 6 bases, and 4 bases lay outside the gene matches. The CDR3 totals 13 residues. The germline CDR1 and CDR2 sequences are SQVTM and ANQGSEA. CDR3 in DNA: TGCAGCGTGAGGACAGGGGGCTTCACTGAAGCTTTCTTT. It is translated as CSVRTGGFTEAFF.